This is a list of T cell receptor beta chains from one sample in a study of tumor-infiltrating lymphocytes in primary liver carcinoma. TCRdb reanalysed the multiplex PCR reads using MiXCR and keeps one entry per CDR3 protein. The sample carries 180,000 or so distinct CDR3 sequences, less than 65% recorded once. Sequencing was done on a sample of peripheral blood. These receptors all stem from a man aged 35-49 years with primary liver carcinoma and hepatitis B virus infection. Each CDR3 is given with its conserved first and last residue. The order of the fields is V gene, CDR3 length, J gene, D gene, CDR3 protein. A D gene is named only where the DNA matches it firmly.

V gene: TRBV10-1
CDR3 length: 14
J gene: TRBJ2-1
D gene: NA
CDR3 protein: CASSESSIGLPPFF

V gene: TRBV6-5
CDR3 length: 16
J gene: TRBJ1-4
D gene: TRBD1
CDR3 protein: CASSYRPGQPNEKLFF

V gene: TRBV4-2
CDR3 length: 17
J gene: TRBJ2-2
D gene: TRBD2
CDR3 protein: CASSPLGSGSNTGELFF

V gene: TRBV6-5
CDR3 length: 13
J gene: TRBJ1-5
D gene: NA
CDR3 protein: CASRTGLRQPQHF

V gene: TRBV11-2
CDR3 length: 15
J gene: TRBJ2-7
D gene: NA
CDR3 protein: CASSPAGSGPYEQYF

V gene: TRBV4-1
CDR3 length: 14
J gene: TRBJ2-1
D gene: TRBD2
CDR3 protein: CASSQGASGRPDLF

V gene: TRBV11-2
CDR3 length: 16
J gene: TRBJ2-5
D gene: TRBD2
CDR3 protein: CVSSSRTSGGRETQYF

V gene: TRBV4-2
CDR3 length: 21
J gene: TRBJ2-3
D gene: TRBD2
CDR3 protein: CASSQDRGTSGRVEGTDMQYF

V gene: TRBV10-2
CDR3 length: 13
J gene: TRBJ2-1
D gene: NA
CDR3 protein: CASSDGLGGEQFF

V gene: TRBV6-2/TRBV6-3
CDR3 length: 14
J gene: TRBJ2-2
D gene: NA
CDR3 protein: CASSYSKPGGELFF

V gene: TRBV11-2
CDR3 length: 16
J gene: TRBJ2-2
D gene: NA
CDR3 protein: CASGPSIPPNTGELFF

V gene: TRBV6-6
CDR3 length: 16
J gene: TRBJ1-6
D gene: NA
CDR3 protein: CASSPPLEGPRSPLHF

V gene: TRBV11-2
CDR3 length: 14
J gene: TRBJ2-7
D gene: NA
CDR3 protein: CASLGAEVTYEQYF

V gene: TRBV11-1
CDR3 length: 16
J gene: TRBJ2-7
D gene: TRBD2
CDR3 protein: CASSWTSGSGGGEQYF

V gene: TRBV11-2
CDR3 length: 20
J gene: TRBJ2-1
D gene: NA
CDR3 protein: CASSFYICSARAPQGDEQFF

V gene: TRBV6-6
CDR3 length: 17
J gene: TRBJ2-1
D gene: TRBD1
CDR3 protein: CASSYFLGQGAGVEQFF

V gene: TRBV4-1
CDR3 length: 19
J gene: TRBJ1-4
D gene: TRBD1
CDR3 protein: CASSLTPGQAAQTNEKLFF

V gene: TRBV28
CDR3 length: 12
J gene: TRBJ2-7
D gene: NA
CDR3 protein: CASTRGAYEQYF

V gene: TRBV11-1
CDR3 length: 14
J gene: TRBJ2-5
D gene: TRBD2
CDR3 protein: CACSPTAGGETQYF

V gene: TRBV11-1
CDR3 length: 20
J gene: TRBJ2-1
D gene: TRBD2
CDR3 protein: CASSSLGSGGEGGSYNERFF

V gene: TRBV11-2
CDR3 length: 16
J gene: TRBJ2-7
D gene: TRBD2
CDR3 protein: CANSLIEVAGGYEQYF

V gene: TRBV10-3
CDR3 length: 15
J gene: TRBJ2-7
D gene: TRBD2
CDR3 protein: CAISDVLGGGYEQYF

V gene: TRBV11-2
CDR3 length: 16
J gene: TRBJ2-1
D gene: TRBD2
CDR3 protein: CASSLVSGTSGNEQSF

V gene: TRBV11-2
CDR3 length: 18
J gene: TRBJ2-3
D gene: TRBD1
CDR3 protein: CANNLGLFTGVATDTQYF

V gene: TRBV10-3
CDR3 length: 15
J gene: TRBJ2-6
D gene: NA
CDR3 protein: CAISDSGAGANVLTF

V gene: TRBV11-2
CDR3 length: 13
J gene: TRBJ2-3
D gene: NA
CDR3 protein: CAGSLPQTDTQYF

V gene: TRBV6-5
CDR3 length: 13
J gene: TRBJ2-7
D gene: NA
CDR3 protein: CDSSEEYLRGQYF

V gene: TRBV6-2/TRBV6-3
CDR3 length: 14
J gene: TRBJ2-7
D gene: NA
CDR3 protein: CASSKDSEGYEQYF

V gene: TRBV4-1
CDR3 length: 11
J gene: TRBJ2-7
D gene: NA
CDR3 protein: CASSHGYEQYF

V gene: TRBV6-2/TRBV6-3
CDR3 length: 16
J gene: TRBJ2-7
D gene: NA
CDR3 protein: CASSSYQLVVTYEQYF

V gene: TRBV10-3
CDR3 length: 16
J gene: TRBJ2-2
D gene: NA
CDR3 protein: CATASDRGMNTGELFF

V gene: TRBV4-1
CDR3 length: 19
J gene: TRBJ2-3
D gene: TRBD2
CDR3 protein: CASTQRTSGRTSGTDTQYF

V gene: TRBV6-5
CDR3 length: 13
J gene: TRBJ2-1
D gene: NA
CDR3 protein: CASSYPESNEQFF

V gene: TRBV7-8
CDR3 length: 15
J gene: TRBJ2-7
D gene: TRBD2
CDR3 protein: CDSSLGTSGSYEQYF

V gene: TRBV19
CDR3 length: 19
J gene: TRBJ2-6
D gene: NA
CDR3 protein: CASSNLDGQALSGANVLTF

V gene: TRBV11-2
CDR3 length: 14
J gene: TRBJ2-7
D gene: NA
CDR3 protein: CASSPGLYSYEQCF

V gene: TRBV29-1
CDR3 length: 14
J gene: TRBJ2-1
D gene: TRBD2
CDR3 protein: CSADVPGRGNEQFF

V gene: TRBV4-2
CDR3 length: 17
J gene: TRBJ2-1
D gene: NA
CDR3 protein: CVSSQDIVPSLNNEQFF

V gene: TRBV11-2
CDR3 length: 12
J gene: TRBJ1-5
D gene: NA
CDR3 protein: CASRVGDQPQHF

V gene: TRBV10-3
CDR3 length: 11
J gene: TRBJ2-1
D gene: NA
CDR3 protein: CAISEANEQFF

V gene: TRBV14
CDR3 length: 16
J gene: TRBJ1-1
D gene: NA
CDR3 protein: CASSHLVGVEDTEAFF